This TCR beta chain was sequenced during a study of T cell repertoires in cytomegalovirus infection. Study in general: Through public TCR beta signatures, both CMV infection and matching HLA type were indicated.

The study, taken as a whole, reports: Cumulated frequencies of public TCR beta families served to identify carriers of CMV plus the relevant HLA. HLA-C-restricted TCR beta clonotypes specific for CMV led the ex vivo response.

MiXCR, applied by TCRdb to the reads, yields one record per CDR3 protein. The sample lists some 400,000 distinct CDR3 sequences, roughly a third occurring once. This clonotype was recorded a few times. What it recognizes is unknown. The sequenced material came from PBMCs. The origin of this receptor is a human donor in good health (CMV status not recorded). Some clones in this sample may be carry-over from other donors' samples.

The CDR3 region is CASSLGNRGRSYNSPLHF. CDR3 nucleotide sequence: TGTGCCAGCAGTCTGGGGAACAGGGGGCGCTCCTATAATTCACCCCTCCACTTT. J is TRBJ1-6 and V is TRBV7-8, with 9 bases lining up with TRBD1. Losses at the gene ends were 6 bases for V and 0 bases for J; bases not matched to a gene: 9. The CDR3 spans 18 residues. The germline V gene encodes CDR1 SGHVS and CDR2 FQNEAQ.